Listed below are T cell receptor beta chains from one sample, sequenced in a study of blood T cell repertoires in COVID-19. Clones were sequenced by immunoSEQ multiplex PCR, and TCRdb holds only the in-frame ones, with some missing. The table lists approximately 190,000 clones, more than 85% of them singletons. Sequences were obtained from peripheral blood. The receptors were sampled from a man aged 65 to 79 with active or convalescent COVID-19. The CDR3 runs from the conserved cysteine through the conserved F or W. A D gene is named only where the DNA matches it firmly. Clone size appears in some rows only: once, few, many, or a class for an expanded clone.

V	length	size	D	J	CDR3	DNA
TRBV2	14	NA	TRBD2	TRBJ2-3	CASRSGTRTDTQYF	TGTGCCAGCAGGTCCGGGACTAGGACAGATACGCAGTATTTT
TRBV6-2/TRBV6-3	15	NA	TRBD2	TRBJ2-7	CASSYFREGLREQYF	TGTGCCAGCAGTTACTTTCGGGAGGGTCTCCGCGAGCAGTACTTC
TRBV2	14	NA	NA	TRBJ2-7	CASSWTANSYEQYF	TGTGCCAGCAGTTGGACAGCAAATTCCTACGAGCAGTACTTC
TRBV19	13	once	NA	TRBJ2-7	CASSTKPIAEQYF	TGTGCCAGTAGTACAAAGCCGATTGCCGAGCAGTACTTC
TRBV7-2	14	NA	TRBD1	TRBJ2-7	CASSLQGEGGEQYF	TGTGCCAGCAGCTTACAGGGGGAAGGGGGCGAGCAGTACTTC
TRBV2	15	NA	TRBD1	TRBJ2-4	CASRVTGGAENIQYF	TGTGCCAGCAGAGTTACAGGGGGCGCGGAAAACATTCAGTACTTC
TRBV28	14	NA	NA	TRBJ1-2	CASSPTLRGYGYTF	TGTGCCAGCAGTCCGACCCTTCGAGGGTATGGCTACACCTTC
TRBV28	14	NA	TRBD2	TRBJ2-2	CASSPSGRAGELFF	TGTGCCAGCAGTCCTAGCGGGAGAGCCGGGGAGCTGTTTTTT
TRBV10-2	13	NA	NA	TRBJ1-5	CASSQNSNQPQHF	TGCGCCAGCAGTCAGAATAGCAATCAGCCCCAGCATTTT
TRBV6-5	13	NA	NA	TRBJ2-5	CASSFVGGETQYF	TGTGCCAGCAGTTTTGTAGGGGGTGAGACCCAGTACTTC
TRBV5-6	15	NA	TRBD1	TRBJ1-6	CASRYAGQKNSPLHF	TGTGCCAGCAGGTATGCGGGACAGAAAAATTCACCCCTCCACTTT
TRBV5-1	15	once	NA	TRBJ2-5	CASSLALGNQETQYF	TGCGCCAGCAGCTTGGCCTTGGGCAACCAAGAGACCCAGTACTTC
TRBV28	15	once	TRBD1	TRBJ2-5	CASSPVTGGLETQYF	TGTGCCAGCAGTCCCGTGACAGGGGGTTTGGAGACCCAGTACTTC
TRBV28	14	NA	NA	TRBJ2-7	CASSFPGTTYEQYF	TGTGCCAGCAGTTTTCCCGGGACAACCTACGAGCAGTACTTC
TRBV28	15	NA	NA	TRBJ1-5	CASSRRGGRNQPQHF	TGTGCCAGCAGTCGTCGGGGGGGGCGGAATCAGCCCCAGCATTTT
TRBV6-6	15	NA	NA	TRBJ1-6	CASSAGQSYNSPLHF	TGTGCCAGCAGCGCCGGACAATCCTATAATTCACCCCTCCACTTT